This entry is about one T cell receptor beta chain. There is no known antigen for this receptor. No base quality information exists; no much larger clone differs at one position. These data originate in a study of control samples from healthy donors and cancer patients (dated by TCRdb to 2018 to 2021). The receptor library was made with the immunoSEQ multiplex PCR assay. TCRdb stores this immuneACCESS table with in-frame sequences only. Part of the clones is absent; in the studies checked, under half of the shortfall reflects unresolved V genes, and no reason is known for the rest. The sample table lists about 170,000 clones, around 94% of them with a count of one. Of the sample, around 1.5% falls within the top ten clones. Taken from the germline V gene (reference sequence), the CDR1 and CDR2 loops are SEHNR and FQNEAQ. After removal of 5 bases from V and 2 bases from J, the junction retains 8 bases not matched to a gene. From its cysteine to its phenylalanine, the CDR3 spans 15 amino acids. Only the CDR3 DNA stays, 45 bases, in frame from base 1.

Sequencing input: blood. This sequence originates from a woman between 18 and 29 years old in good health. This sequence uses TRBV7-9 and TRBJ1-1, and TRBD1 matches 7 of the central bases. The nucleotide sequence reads TGTGCCAGCAGCCCACATACAGGGGTTAACACTGAAGCTTTCTTT. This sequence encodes CASSPHTGVNTEAFF. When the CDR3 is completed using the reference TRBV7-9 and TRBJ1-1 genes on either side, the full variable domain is DTGVSQNPRHKITKRGQNVTFRCDPISEHNRLYWYRQTLGQGPEFLTYFQNEAQLEKSRLLSDRFSAERPKGSFSTLEIQRTEQGDSAMYLCASSPHTGVNTEAFFGQGTRLTVV.